Below, 7 T cell receptor beta chains from the same sample are listed, as sequenced in a study of T cell clonotyping in hematopoietic cell transplantation. The assay was immunoSEQ multiplex PCR, and TCRdb's table has in-frame clones only and misses some. The table has approximately 5,700 clones, roughly 79% seen once. The sequencing used peripheral blood mononuclear cells, collected 100 days after allogeneic stem cell transplant. Receptors originate from a male patient aged 55 to 69 who had an allogeneic stem cell transplant, so T cells may come from the graft donor. Some clones in this sample may be carry-over from other donors' samples.

The gene calls are TRBV7-8 and TRBJ1-5; D may be TRBD1 (6 bases). The germline V gene encodes CDR1 SGHVS and CDR2 FQNEAQ. V dropped 5 bases and J dropped 1 base, with 18 bases sitting between them. This CDR3 is 17 amino acids long. The CDR3 protein is CASSNSFRTASNQPQHF. The DNA for the CDR3 is TGTGCCAGCAGCAATTCGTTTAGGACAGCGAGCAATCAGCCCCAGCATTTT.

In this sample, this clone turned up a few times. The J gene is TRBJ1-1, the V gene TRBV30; 8 nucleotides agree with TRBD1. CDR1 GTSNPN and CDR2 SVGIG come from the germline V gene (reference sequence). V was pared by 5 bases and J by 6 bases, with 8 bases of the junction left unmatched. This CDR3 has 13 residues. CDR3 sequence: CAWCPGQGAEAFF. The DNA for the CDR3 is TGTGCCTGGTGCCCCGGACAGGGAGCTGAAGCTTTCTTT.

The gene calls are TRBV15 and TRBJ2-5, with a possible D match to TRBD1 (5 bases). Trimming took 1 base from V and 0 from J, leaving 6 bases between them. There are 14 residues in the CDR3. From germline, CDR1 is LNHNV and CDR2 YYDKDF (reference sequence). The chain's CDR3 is CATSRVRDQETQYF. For the CDR3, the DNA is TGTGCCACCAGCAGAGTCAGGGACCAAGAGACCCAGTACTTC.

The V gene is TRBV4-3, the J gene TRBJ1-2; D is possibly TRBD1 (5 bases). The CDR3 extends over 14 amino acids. With 1 base removed from V and 5 bases from J, the gap between germline ends came to 11 bases. Looked up from germline, CDR1 is LGHNA and CDR2 is YSLEER. As DNA, the CDR3 is TGCGCCAGCAGCCAAGGAGGGGCAGCTTATGGCTACACCTTC. It translates to CASSQGGAAYGYTF.

The chain carries TRBV6-6 and TRBJ1-5, with 9 bases that match TRBD1. The CDR3 is 15 amino acids. Germline CDR1 and CDR2: MNHNY and SVGAGI (reference sequence). V gave up 6 bases and J gave up 5 bases; unmatched junction bases: 8. The CDR3 DNA sequence: TGTGCCAGCAGAGAGCCGGGACAGGGCTATCAGCCCCAGCATTTT. Its translation: CASREPGQGYQPQHF.

The chain has TRBV4-3 and TRBJ2-2; D remains ambiguous. Germline assignment: CDR1 LGHNA and CDR2 YSLEER. CDR3 length equals 14 residues. V was pared by 4 bases and J by 7 bases, with 13 bases between. CDR3 nucleotides: TGCGCCAGCAGCCGCTCCCGGTCGAGCGGGGAGCTGTTTTTT. As protein: CASSRSRSSGELFF.

This chain connects TRBV19 to TRBJ1-1; D possibly corresponds to TRBD1 (5 bases). The CDR3 has 15 residues. Germline V gene lookup returns CDR1 LNHDA and CDR2 SQIVND (reference sequence). Trimming removed 5 bases from V and 1 base from J, with 14 bases in between. The CDR3 bases are TGTGCCAGTAGTGATACAGGCTTCTGGAACACTGAAGCTTTCTTT. Protein sequence: CASSDTGFWNTEAFF.